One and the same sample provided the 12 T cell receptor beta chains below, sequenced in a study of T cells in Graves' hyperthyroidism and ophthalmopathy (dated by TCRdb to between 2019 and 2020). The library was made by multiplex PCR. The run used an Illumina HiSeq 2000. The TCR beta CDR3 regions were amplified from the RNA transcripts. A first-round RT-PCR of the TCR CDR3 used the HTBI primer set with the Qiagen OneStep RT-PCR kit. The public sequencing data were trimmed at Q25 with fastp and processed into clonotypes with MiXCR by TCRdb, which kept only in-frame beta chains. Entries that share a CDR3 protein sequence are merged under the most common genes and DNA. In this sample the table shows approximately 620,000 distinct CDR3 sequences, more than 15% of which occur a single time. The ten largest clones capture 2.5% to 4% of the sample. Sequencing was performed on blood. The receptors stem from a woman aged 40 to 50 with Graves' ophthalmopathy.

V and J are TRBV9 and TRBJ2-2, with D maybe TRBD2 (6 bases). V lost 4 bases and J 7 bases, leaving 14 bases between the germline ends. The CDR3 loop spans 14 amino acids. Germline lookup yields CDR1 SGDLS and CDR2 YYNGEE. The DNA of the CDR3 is TGTGCCAGCAGCCCTAGACTAGTCGGCGGGGAGCTGTTTTTT. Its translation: CASSPRLVGGELFF. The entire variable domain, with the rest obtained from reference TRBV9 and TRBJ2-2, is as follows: DSGVTQTPKHLITATGQRVTLRCSPRSGDLSVYWYQQSLDQGLQFLIQYYNGEERAKGNILERFSAQQFPDLHSELNLSSLELGDSALYFCASSPRLVGGELFFGEGSRLTVL.

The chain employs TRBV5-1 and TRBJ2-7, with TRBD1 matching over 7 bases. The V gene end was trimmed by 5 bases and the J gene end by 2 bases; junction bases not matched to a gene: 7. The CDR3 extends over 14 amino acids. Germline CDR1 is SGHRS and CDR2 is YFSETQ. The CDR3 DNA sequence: TGCGCCAGCAGTACAGGGGCCATTCCCTACGAGCAGTACTTC. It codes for CASSTGAIPYEQYF.

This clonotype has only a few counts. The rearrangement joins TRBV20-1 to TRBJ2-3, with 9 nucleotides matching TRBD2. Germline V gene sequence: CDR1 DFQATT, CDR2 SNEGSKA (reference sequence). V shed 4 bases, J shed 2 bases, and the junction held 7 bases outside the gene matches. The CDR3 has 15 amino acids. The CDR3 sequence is CSATDRLAVTDTQYF. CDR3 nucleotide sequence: TGCAGTGCTACGGACCGACTAGCGGTCACAGATACGCAGTATTTT.

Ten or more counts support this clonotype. CDR3 coding DNA: TGTGCCTGGGCTGGGTCGGGCCAAGAGACCCAGTACTTC. Translation gives CAWAGSGQETQYF. The gene calls are TRBV30 and TRBJ2-5; D gene ambiguous. This CDR3 is 13 amino acids long. Germline V CDR1 and CDR2: GTSNPN, SVGIG (reference sequence). V was trimmed by 5 bases and J by 1 base, leaving 11 bases between them.

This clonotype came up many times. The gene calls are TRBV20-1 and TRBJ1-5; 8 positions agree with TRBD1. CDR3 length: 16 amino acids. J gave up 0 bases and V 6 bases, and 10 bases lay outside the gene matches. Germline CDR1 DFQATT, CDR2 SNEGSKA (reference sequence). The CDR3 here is CSAVGGTGNSNQPQHF. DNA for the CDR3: TGCAGTGCAGTAGGCGGGACAGGCAATAGCAATCAGCCCCAGCATTTT.

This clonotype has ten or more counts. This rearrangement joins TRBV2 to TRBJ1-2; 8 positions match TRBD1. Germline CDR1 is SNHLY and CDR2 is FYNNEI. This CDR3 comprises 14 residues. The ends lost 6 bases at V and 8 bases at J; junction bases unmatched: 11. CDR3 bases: TGTGCCAGCAGCCGGACAGGGTTGGCGTTCGGCTACACCTTC. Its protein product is CASSRTGLAFGYTF.

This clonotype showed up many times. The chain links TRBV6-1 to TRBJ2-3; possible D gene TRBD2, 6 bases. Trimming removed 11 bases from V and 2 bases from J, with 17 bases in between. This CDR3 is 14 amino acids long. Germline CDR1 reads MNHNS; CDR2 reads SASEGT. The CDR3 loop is CAGSGTPDTDTQYF. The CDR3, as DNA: TGTGCCGGGTCTGGGACTCCTGACACAGATACGCAGTATTTT.

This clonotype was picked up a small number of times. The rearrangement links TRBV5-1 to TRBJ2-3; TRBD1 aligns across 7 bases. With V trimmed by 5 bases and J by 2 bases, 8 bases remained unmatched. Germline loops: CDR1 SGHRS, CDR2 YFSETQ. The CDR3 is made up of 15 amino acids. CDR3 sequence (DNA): TGCGCCAGCAGACCCGACAGGGTAATCACAGATACGCAGTATTTT. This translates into CASRPDRVITDTQYF.

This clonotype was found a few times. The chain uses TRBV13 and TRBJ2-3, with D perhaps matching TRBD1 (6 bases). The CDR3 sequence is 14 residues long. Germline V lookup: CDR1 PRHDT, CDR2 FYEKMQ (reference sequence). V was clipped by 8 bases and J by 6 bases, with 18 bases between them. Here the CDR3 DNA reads TGTGCCAGCGGACGTGGGGGCACCCGGGATACGCAGTATTTT. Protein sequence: CASGRGGTRDTQYF.

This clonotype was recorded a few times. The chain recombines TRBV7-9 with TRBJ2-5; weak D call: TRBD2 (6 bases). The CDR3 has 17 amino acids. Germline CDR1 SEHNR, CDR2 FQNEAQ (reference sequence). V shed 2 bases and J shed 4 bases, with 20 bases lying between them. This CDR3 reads CASSLFGGMGLRETQYF. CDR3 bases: TGTGCCAGCAGCTTATTCGGGGGTATGGGCCTCCGAGAGACCCAGTACTTC.

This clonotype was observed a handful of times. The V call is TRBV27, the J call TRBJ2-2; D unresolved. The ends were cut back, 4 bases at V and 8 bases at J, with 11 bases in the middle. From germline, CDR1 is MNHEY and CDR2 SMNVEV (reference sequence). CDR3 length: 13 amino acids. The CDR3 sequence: CASSSNGPGELFF. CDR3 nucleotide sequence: TGTGCCAGCAGTTCCAACGGCCCTGGGGAGCTGTTTTTT.

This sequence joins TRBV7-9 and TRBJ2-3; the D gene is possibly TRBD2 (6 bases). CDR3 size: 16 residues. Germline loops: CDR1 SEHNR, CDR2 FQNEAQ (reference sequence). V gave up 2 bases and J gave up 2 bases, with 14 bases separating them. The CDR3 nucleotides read TGTGCCAGCAGCTTATCAGTAGCGGAACACACAGATACGCAGTATTTT. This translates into CASSLSVAEHTDTQYF.